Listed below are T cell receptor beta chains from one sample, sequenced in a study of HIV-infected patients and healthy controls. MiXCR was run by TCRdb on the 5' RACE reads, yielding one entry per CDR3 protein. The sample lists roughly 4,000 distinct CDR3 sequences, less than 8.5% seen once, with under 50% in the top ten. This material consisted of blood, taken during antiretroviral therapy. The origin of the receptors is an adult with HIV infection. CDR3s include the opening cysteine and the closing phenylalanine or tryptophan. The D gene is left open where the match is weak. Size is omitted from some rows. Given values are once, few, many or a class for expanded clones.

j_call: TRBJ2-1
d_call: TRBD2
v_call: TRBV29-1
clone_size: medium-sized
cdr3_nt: TGCAGCGTTGAAGAGGCTAGCGGGGGATACAATGAGCAGTTCTTC
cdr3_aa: CSVEEASGGYNEQFF

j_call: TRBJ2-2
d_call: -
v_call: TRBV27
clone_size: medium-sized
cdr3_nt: TGTGCCAGCAGTCAGACCGGGTCAACGTACACCGGGGAGCTGTTTTTT
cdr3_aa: CASSQTGSTYTGELFF

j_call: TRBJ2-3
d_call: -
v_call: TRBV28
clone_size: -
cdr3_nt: TGTGCCAGCGCGGCTCTAGCTCGCCCGGCGCAGTATTTT
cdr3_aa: CASAALARPAQYF

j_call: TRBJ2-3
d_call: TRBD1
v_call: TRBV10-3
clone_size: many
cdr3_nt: TGTGCCATCAGCTCCACCGGGACAGGGCAACCAGATACGCAGTATTTT
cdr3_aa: CAISSTGTGQPDTQYF

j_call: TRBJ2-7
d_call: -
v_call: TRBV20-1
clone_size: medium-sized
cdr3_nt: TGCAGTGCTAGAGATGTCGAAAGATCGGAAGAGTACTTC
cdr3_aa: CSARDVERSEEYF

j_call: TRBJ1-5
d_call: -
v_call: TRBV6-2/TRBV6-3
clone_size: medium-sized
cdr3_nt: TGTGCCAGCAGTTACGAGAGGCATCAGCCCCAGCATTTT
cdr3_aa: CASSYERHQPQHF

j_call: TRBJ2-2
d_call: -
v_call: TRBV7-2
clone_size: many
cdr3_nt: TGTGCCAGCAGCTCTCTATGGGGGACACGCACCGGGGAGCTGTTTTTT
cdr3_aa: CASSSLWGTRTGELFF

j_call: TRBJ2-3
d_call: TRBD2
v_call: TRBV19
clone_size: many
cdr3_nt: TGTGCCAGTAGTATAGGTAGGAGTAGCGGGGGCACAGATACGCAGTATTTT
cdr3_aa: CASSIGRSSGGTDTQYF

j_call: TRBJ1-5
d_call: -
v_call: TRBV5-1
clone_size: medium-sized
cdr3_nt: TGCGCCAGCAGCTTGGCCGGGGGGATGGAGCCCCAGCATTTT
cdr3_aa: CASSLAGGMEPQHF

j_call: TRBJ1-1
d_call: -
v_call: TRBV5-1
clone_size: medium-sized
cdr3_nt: TGCGCCAGCAGCTTGGCGGGGAACACTGAAGCTTTCTTT
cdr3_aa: CASSLAGNTEAFF

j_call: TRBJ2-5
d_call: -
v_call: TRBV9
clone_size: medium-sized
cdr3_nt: TGTGCCAGCAGCGTAGCGGGGACAAACCAAGAGACCCAGTACTTC
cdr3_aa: CASSVAGTNQETQYF

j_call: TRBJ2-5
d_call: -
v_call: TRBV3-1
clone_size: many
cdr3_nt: TGTGCCAGCAGCCGCCTGGAGGAGGAGACCCAGTACTTC
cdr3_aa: CASSRLEEETQYF

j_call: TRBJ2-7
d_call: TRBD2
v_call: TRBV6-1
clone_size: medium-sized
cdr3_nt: TGTGCCAGCAGTGTCGGGGGGGGCGAGCAGTACTTC
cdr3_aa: CASSVGGGEQYF

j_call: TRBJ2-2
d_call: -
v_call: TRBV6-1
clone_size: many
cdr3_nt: TGTGCCAGCAGTGAGAACGAGGAGACCGGGGAGCTGTTTTTT
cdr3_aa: CASSENEETGELFF

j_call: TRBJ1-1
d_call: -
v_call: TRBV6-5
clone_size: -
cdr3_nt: TGTGCCAGCAGTTTTATAAAGGGTGCTGAAGCTTTCTTT
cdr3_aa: CASSFIKGAEAFF

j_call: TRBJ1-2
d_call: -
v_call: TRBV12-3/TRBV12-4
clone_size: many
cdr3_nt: TGTGCCAGCGGTTTTATCCCTAACTATGGCTACACCTTC
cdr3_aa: CASGFIPNYGYTF

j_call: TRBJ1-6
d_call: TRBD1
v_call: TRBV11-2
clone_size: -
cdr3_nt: TGTGCCAGCAGCTTATTGACAGGGGCCGTTTCACCCCTCCACTTT
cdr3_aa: CASSLLTGAVSPLHF

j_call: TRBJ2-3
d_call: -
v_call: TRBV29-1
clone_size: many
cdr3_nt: TGCAGCGCATCGACTTACGGGGGACTTAGCACAGATACGCAGTATTTT
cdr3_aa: CSASTYGGLSTDTQYF

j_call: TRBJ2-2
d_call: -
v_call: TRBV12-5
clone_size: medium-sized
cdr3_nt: TGTGCTAGTGGCCCCTTCGTCAGGGGGGCCGGGGAGCTGTTTTTT
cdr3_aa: CASGPFVRGAGELFF

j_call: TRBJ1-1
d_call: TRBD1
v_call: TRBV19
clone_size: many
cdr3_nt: TGTGCCAGTAGTCCCCTTAGGGGTGACAGGGACCCTGAAGCTTTCTTT
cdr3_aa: CASSPLRGDRDPEAFF

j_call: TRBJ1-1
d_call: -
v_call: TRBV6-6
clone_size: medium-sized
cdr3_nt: TGTGCCAGCAGTTACTCGAGGGAATGGGATACTATGAACACTGAAGCTTTCTTT
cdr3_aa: CASSYSREWDTMNTEAFF

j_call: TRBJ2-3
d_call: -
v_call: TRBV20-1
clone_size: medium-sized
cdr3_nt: TGCAGTGCTGTCGGGAGAACTAGCACAGATACGCAGTATTTT
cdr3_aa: CSAVGRTSTDTQYF

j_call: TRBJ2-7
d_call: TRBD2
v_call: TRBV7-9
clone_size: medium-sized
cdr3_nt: TGTGCCAGCAGCTTAGCCTGGACGGGGGGAGACGAGCAGTACTTC
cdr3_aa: CASSLAWTGGDEQYF

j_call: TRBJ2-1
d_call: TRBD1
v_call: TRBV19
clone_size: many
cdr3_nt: TGTGCCAGTAGTATGTCAGGGGGCACCTTGAACAATGAGCAGTTCTTC
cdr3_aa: CASSMSGGTLNNEQFF

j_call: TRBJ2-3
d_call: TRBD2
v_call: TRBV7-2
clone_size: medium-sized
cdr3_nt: TGTGCCAGCAGCTTCTTATCTAGCGGGGGGAGATCAGATACGCAGTATTTT
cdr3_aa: CASSFLSSGGRSDTQYF